This record covers a single T cell receptor beta chain. What it binds is not known. The table came from immunoSEQ multiplex PCR; TCRdb's copy has only in-frame clones and leaves some out. Among 150,000 to 180,000 clones listed, 90% were seen once. These data belong to a study of T cell responses to AZD1222 COVID-19 vaccine. Study results and limitations: Just 6 or 7 AZD1222 recipients were seropositive at baseline. The sample set comprised mostly white British donors with more females, and clonal diversity was possibly underestimated. At 160-218 and 743-854, vaccine-associated CD4 TCRs were dominant, and they spanned spike.

Analyses pooled second doses at about 4 or about 12 weeks. The CDR3 spans 15 residues. J lost 10 bases, V lost 8 bases, and 16 bases had no gene match. The V gene's germline CDR1 is SNHLY and CDR2 FYNNEI. The source was peripheral blood, collected 28 days after the second AZD1222 dose. The TCR comes from an adult who received the AZD1222 COVID-19 vaccine. V usage is TRBV2 and J usage is TRBJ2-1, with 8 bases aligning to TRBD2. CDR3 sequence: CASGSGGDRRTEQFF. The CDR3 DNA is TGTGCCAGCGGGTCGGGGGGGGACCGCCGGACGGAGCAGTTCTTC.